These 25 T cell receptor beta chains came from one sample sequenced in a study of OX40 agonist ivuxolimab in advanced cancers. Generated by immunoSEQ multiplex PCR, the TCRdb table keeps only in-frame clones and is missing some. The data show 55,000 to 70,000 clones, around four fifths seen once. The sample was CD4+ or CD8+ T cells sorted from blood, taken in a trial of the OX40 agonist ivuxolimab. These receptors were collected from an adult with an advanced solid tumor such as melanoma, head and neck, liver or kidney cancer.

The V and J genes are TRBV19 and TRBJ2-4; D is undetermined. This CDR3 has 11 residues. Trimming stripped 6 bases from V and 8 bases from J, with 8 bases between. The germline gives CDR1 LNHDA, CDR2 SQIVND (reference sequence). Here the CDR3 DNA reads TGTGCCAGTAGCCACGGCGACATTCAGTACTTC. It yields the protein CASSHGDIQYF.

This chain uses TRBV13 with TRBJ2-1; 8 nucleotides agree with TRBD1. CDR1 PRHDT and CDR2 FYEKMQ come from the germline V gene (reference sequence). The V segment lost 8 bases and the J segment 3 bases; nucleotides outside the gene matches: 0. The CDR3 covers 12 residues. The CDR3 DNA reads as TGTGCCAGCGGGACAGGCTACAATGAGCAGTTCTTC. Translated, it gives CASGTGYNEQFF. Using reference TRBV13 and TRBJ2-1 for the parts outside the CDR3, the full variable domain is AAGVIQSPRHLIKEKRETATLKCYPIPRHDTVYWYQQGPGQDPQFLISFYEKMQSDKGSIPDRFSAQQFSDYHSELNMSSLELGDSALYFCASGTGYNEQFFGPGTRLTVL.

This chain joins TRBV6-5 and TRBJ1-3; possible D gene TRBD1, 5 bases. The germline V gene has CDR1 MNHEY and CDR2 SVGAGI. This CDR3 region has 14 residues. Trimming pared 6 bases from V and 0 bases from J, leaving 9 bases between. The CDR3 DNA reads as TGTGCCAGCAGGAAGGGGCGCTCTGGAAACACCATATATTTT. Translating gives CASRKGRSGNTIYF.

This rearrangement joins TRBV16 to TRBJ1-2; 10 bases map to TRBD1. V gave up 2 bases and J gave up 3 bases; unmatched junction bases: 6. CDR1 is KGHSY and CDR2 is FQNENV in the germline V gene. The CDR3 sequence is 16 residues long. The CDR3 sequence: CASSQLAGTGDYGYTF. The CDR3 DNA reads TGTGCCAGCAGCCAACTGGCCGGGACAGGGGACTATGGCTACACCTTC.

This clone was recorded a few times. This chain uses TRBV7-9 with TRBJ2-2; D might be TRBD1 or TRBD2, each matching 5 bases. The CDR3 has 13 residues. V lost 9 bases to trimming and J lost 5 bases, with 13 bases between them. Looked up from germline, CDR1 is SEHNR and CDR2 is FQNEAQ (reference sequence). The CDR3 bases are TGTGCCAGTGATGAGAGGGGAACCGGGGAGCTGTTTTTT. Amino acid sequence: CASDERGTGELFF.

This rearrangement joins TRBV5-5 to TRBJ2-2, with a possible D match to TRBD1 (6 bases). Trimming took off 0 bases at V and 3 bases at J, with 18 bases between the two ends. CDR3 length: 18 amino acids. Germline V CDR1 and CDR2: SGHKS, YYEKEE (reference sequence). The CDR3 here is CASSLARRDTGDTGELFF. The CDR3 DNA follows: TGTGCCAGCAGCTTGGCCCGCCGGGACACAGGAGACACCGGGGAGCTGTTTTTT.

The chain has TRBV7-2 and TRBJ1-2; 7 bases fit TRBD1. Unmatched junction bases numbered 3, after V lost 1 base and J lost 4 bases. The CDR3 runs to 14 residues. In germline, CDR1 is SGHTA, CDR2 FQGNSA. Written as DNA, the CDR3 is TGTGCCAGCAGCTTAGTTGCAGGGGGCTATGGCTACACCTTC. The encoded protein is CASSLVAGGYGYTF. The full variable domain, with the rest looked up from reference TRBV7-2 and TRBJ1-2, is GAGVSQSPSNKVTEKGKDVELRCDPISGHTALYWYRQSLGQGLEFLIYFQGNSAPDKSGLPSDRFSAERTGGSVSTLTIQRTQQEDSAVYLCASSLVAGGYGYTFGSGTRLTVV.

The J gene is TRBJ2-3, the V gene TRBV11-2; D gene uncertain. The germline V gene encodes CDR1 SGHAT and CDR2 FQNNGV. This CDR3 region has 15 residues. V lost 5 bases and J lost 0, with 12 bases in between. The CDR3 nucleotides read TGTGCCAGCAGCCCCGGAACTCCTAGCACAGATACGCAGTATTTT. Encoded protein: CASSPGTPSTDTQYF.

The chain has TRBV5-6 and TRBJ1-5, with D maybe TRBD1 (5 bases). The CDR3 totals 14 residues. Trimming pared 3 bases from V and 4 bases from J, leaving 11 bases between. The germline V gene encodes CDR1 SGHDT and CDR2 YYEEEE. In DNA, the CDR3 is TGTGCCAGCAGCTACTATACAGGAAATCAGCCCCAGCATTTT. Protein: CASSYYTGNQPQHF.

The chain couples TRBV4-1 to TRBJ2-1; TRBD2 matches at 11 bases. Per the germline V gene, CDR1 is MGHRA and CDR2 is YSYEKL. V lost 1 base and J lost 6; bases outside the gene matches: 5. CDR3 size: 16 residues. The CDR3 region is CASSQVFTSGGNEQFF. The CDR3 coding sequence is TGCGCCAGCAGCCAAGTCTTTACTAGCGGGGGCAATGAGCAGTTCTTC.

In its sample, this clone is medium-sized (0.01 to 0.1%). The rearrangement links TRBV27 to TRBJ2-7; D might be TRBD2 (6 bases). The CDR3 runs to 13 residues. V was shortened by 10 bases and J by 3 bases, with 16 bases between the two germline ends. The germline gives CDR1 MNHEY, CDR2 SMNVEV (reference sequence). The CDR3 is CATTGGVRYEQYF. CDR3 DNA sequence: TGTGCCACCACCGGGGGAGTGCGCTACGAGCAGTACTTC.

The chain uses TRBV11-2 and TRBJ2-1; TRBD2 agrees at 8 bases. The CDR3 sequence is 15 residues long. With V trimmed by 3 bases and J by 5 bases, 6 bases remained unmatched. From germline, CDR1 is SGHAT and CDR2 FQNNGV. The CDR3 protein is CASSLERGSHNEQFF. The CDR3 DNA is TGTGCCAGCAGCTTGGAGCGGGGGAGCCACAATGAGCAGTTCTTC.

The rearrangement uses TRBV9 and TRBJ2-1; D is undetermined. Per germline, CDR1 SGDLS and CDR2 YYNGEE. The CDR3 covers 14 residues. V gave up 2 bases and J gave up 5 bases, with 11 bases separating them. The CDR3: CASSVRPGDNEQFF. CDR3 nucleotides: TGTGCCAGCAGCGTCCGACCAGGAGACAATGAGCAGTTCTTC.

CDR3 residues: CACAGGGYNEQFF. For the CDR3, the DNA is TGCGCCTGCGCGGGGGGAGGATACAATGAGCAGTTCTTC. The V and J genes are TRBV10-2 and TRBJ2-1, with 8 bases fitting TRBD2. The V gene end was trimmed by 11 bases and the J gene end by 4 bases; junction bases not matched to a gene: 7. In germline, CDR1 is WSHSY, CDR2 SAAADI. This CDR3 has 13 amino acids.

The chain couples TRBV30 to TRBJ1-5; tentative D call: TRBD1 (5 bases). Germline-derived CDR1 and CDR2 are GTSNPN and SVGIG (reference sequence). The ends were cut back, 2 bases at V and 4 bases at J, with 9 bases in the middle. This CDR3 region has 13 residues. CDR3 DNA: TGTGCCTGGAGTAGGGGCTTAAATCAGCCCCAGCATTTT. Translation gives CAWSRGLNQPQHF.

V and J are TRBV7-9 and TRBJ1-2; tentatively, D is TRBD1 (6 bases). V lost 3 bases, J lost 2 bases, and 16 bases lay in between. Per germline, CDR1 SEHNR and CDR2 FQNEAQ (reference sequence). The CDR3 consists of 16 residues. The CDR3 bases are TGTGCCAGCAGCTTTGGGGCAGGGGCCGAGAACTATGGCTACACCTTC. It encodes CASSFGAGAENYGYTF.

The chain employs TRBV5-4 and TRBJ1-4; 8 positions agree with TRBD1. Losses at the gene ends were 2 bases for V and 8 bases for J; bases not matched to a gene: 5. Per germline, CDR1 SGHNT and CDR2 YYREEE (reference sequence). The CDR3 length is 14 residues. The CDR3 DNA sequence: TGTGCCAGCAGCTTTGACAGGGGCAGCGAAAAACTGTTTTTT. As protein: CASSFDRGSEKLFF.

Only a few counts were recorded for this clone. The chain employs TRBV6-5 and TRBJ1-1; 8 bases match TRBD1. This CDR3 comprises 13 residues. Germline CDR1 is MNHEY and CDR2 is SVGAGI. V lost 6 bases to trimming and J lost 5 bases; unmatched junction nucleotides: 5. CDR3 residues: CASRGTGRTEAFF. CDR3 coding DNA: TGTGCCAGCAGGGGGACAGGACGGACTGAAGCTTTCTTT.

This clone was seen a single time. This chain uses TRBV21-1 with TRBJ2-7; the DNA was not used to check the table's D call, TRBD1. TRBV21-1 is noted as a pseudogene. The CDR3 has 15 residues. As DNA, the CDR3 is TGTGCCAGCAGCAATACCCGGACAGCAGACTACGAGCAGTACTTC. Translating it yields CASSNTRTADYEQYF.

The DNA of the CDR3 is TGTGCCAGCAGCCGGGACACTGGGAATGAAAAACTGTTTTTT. Its protein is CASSRDTGNEKLFF. This sequence joins TRBV5-4 and TRBJ1-4; a possible D gene is TRBD1 (6 bases). Germline CDR1 is SGHNT and CDR2 is YYREEE (reference sequence). The CDR3 runs to 14 residues. V gave up 4 bases and J gave up 5 bases, with 12 bases separating them.

This chain connects TRBV4-1 to TRBJ1-1; D might be TRBD1 (5 bases). Germline V gene sequence: CDR1 MGHRA, CDR2 YSYEKL. V lost 1 base and J lost 4, with 10 bases in between. The CDR3 is 14 amino acids. The CDR3 region has the DNA TGCGCCAGCAGCCAAGGGGGGACGGTCACTGAAGCTTTCTTT. It encodes CASSQGGTVTEAFF.

The J gene is TRBJ2-1, the V gene TRBV5-1; D is ambiguous. The V and J ends lost 0 bases and 0 bases respectively, with 13 bases between them. Germline CDR1 SGHRS, CDR2 YFSETQ. The CDR3 covers 17 residues. The CDR3 region is CASSLEGSWSSYNEQFF. The CDR3 DNA sequence: TGCGCCAGCAGCTTGGAGGGTAGCTGGAGCTCCTACAATGAGCAGTTCTTC.

The CDR3 protein is CASSDTGSGELFF. For the CDR3, the DNA is TGCGCCAGCAGCGACACAGGGTCGGGGGAGCTGTTTTTT. The chain recombines TRBV5-1 with TRBJ2-2, with D possibly TRBD1 on 6 matching bases. V lost 4 bases and J 8 bases, leaving 12 bases between the germline ends. CDR1 SGHRS and CDR2 YFSETQ come from the germline V gene. This CDR3 is built from 13 residues.

Comments on this clone: This specimen includes other DNA sequences encoding the same CDR3. The CDR3 sequence: CASSLAWDAWQETQYF. The CDR3 coding sequence is TGTGCCAGCAGTTTGGCCTGGGATGCCTGGCAAGAGACCCAGTACTTC. This chain links TRBV27 with TRBJ2-5, with D hard to call. The V end lost 3 bases, the J end lost 2 bases, and 16 bases lay between the germline ends. Germline CDR1 and CDR2: MNHEY and SMNVEV (reference sequence). The CDR3 totals 16 residues.

This chain links TRBV7-9 with TRBJ2-3, with a weak D call TRBD1 (5 bases). In germline, CDR1 is SEHNR, CDR2 FQNEAQ (reference sequence). The CDR3 totals 14 residues. The ends were cut back, 3 bases at V and 1 base at J, with 8 bases in the middle. The chain's CDR3 is CASSFSQGTDTQYF. The CDR3 DNA reads as TGTGCCAGCAGCTTCTCACAGGGCACAGATACGCAGTATTTT.